This T cell receptor beta chain was obtained from a study of blood T cell repertoires in COVID-19. Per germline, CDR1 KGHSH and CDR2 LQKENI. The CDR3 is 14 residues long. V was pared by 5 bases and J by 2 bases, with 4 bases of the junction left unmatched. Sequenced by immunoSEQ multiplex PCR; TCRdb stores in-frame clones only, minus some. The sample yields about 75,000 clones, roughly 82% seen once. This receptor was taken from a woman between 50 and 59 years old with acute or convalescent COVID-19. The rearrangement joins TRBV18 to TRBJ2-5; 8 bases fit TRBD1. Sequencing was carried out using peripheral blood. The CDR3 is CASSSWTGQETQYF. CDR3 coding DNA: TGTGCCAGCTCATCATGGACAGGGCAAGAGACCCAGTACTTC. The full variable domain, completed using reference TRBV18 and TRBJ2-5, is NAGVMQNPRHLVRRRGQEARLRCSPMKGHSHVYWYRQLPEEGLKFMVYLQKENIIDESGMPKERFSAEFPKEGPSILRIQQVVRGDSAAYFCASSSWTGQETQYFGPGTRLLVL.